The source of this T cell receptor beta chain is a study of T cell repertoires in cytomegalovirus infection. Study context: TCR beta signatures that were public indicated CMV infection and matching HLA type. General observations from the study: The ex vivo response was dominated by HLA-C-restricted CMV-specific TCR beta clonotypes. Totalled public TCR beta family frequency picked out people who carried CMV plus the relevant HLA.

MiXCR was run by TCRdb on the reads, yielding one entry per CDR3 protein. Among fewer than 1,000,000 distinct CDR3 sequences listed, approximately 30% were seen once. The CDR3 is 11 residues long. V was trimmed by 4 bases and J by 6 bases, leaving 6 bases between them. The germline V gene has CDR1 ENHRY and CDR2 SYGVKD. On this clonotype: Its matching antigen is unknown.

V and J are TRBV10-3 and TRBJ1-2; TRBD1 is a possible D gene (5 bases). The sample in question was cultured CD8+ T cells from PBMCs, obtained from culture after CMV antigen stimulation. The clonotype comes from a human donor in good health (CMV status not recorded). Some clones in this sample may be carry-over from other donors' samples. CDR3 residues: CAISAGNGYTF. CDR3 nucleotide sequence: TGTGCCATCAGTGCAGGGAATGGCTACACCTTC.